These T cell receptor beta chains were read from a single sample in a study of blood T cell repertoires in COVID-19. Assay used: immunoSEQ multiplex PCR; TCRdb lists only in-frame clones, some missing. This sample has 45,000 to 60,000 clones, with roughly 87% found just once. Sequenced: peripheral blood. The receptors stem from a man between 60 and 75 years old with acute or convalescent COVID-19. Both conserved end residues are part of each CDR3. D genes are given only for firm matches. Clone size is shown for a subset of rows, as once, few, many or a class of expanded clone.

>15|NA|TRBV4-2|TRBJ1-3|NA
CASSQDPRSGNTIYF
TGTGCCAGCAGCCAAGACCCCCGCTCTGGAAACACCATATATTTT
>14|NA|TRBV11-2|TRBJ1-3|NA
CASRPLAGGNTIYF
TGTGCCAGCAGGCCCCTTGCAGGGGGAAACACCATATATTTT
>14|NA|TRBV29-1|TRBJ1-1|TRBD1
CSVERTGEGGEAFF
TGCAGCGTTGAGAGGACAGGGGAAGGGGGTGAAGCTTTCTTT
>15|NA|TRBV6-5|TRBJ1-6|NA
CASMVRRAYYSPLHF
TGTGCCAGCATGGTTCGCAGGGCCTATTATTCACCCCTCCACTTT
>12|NA|TRBV29-1|TRBJ2-5|NA
CSVPKTWETQYF
TGCAGCGTACCTAAGACTTGGGAGACCCAGTACTTC
>17|few|TRBV19|TRBJ1-6|TRBD1
CASSPGQGGSYNSPLHF
TGTGCCAGTAGTCCCGGACAGGGGGGATCCTATAATTCACCCCTCCACTTT
>16|once|TRBV6-5|TRBJ1-2|NA
CASSFLRQISNYGYTF
TGTGCCAGCAGTTTCCTCAGACAGATCTCTAACTATGGCTACACCTTC
>13|NA|TRBV7-9|TRBJ1-1|NA
CASSFGGVTEAFF
TGTGCCAGCAGCTTTGGCGGGGTCACTGAAGCTTTCTTT
>15|NA|TRBV27|TRBJ2-3|NA
CASSFRRRDTDTQYF
TGTGCCAGCAGTTTCCGCAGGCGGGACACAGATACGCAGTATTTT
>14|NA|TRBV6-5|TRBJ1-6|TRBD1
CASSRTGADSPLHF
TGTGCCAGCAGTAGGACAGGGGCGGATTCACCCCTCCACTTT
>14|NA|TRBV6-6|TRBJ2-2|TRBD1
CASSQTGTTGELFF
TGTGCCAGCAGCCAGACAGGGACCACCGGGGAGCTGTTTTTT
>12|few|TRBV2|TRBJ1-2|NA
CASSPAEKGYTF
TGTGCCAGCAGTCCTGCGGAAAAGGGCTACACCTTC
>15|few|TRBV7-7|TRBJ2-7|NA
CASSRGSGQSYEQYF
TGTGCTAGCAGCCGAGGTAGCGGACAATCCTACGAGCAGTACTTC
>14|NA|TRBV2|TRBJ1-3|NA
CASSPMTGGNTIYF
TGTGCCAGCAGTCCCATGACAGGCGGAAACACCATATATTTT
>14|NA|TRBV7-9|TRBJ2-7|NA
CASSLGPGSYEQYF
TGTGCCAGCAGCTTAGGTCCGGGATCCTACGAGCAGTACTTC
>15|NA|TRBV5-1|TRBJ2-1|TRBD2
CASSSLSTSVGEQFF
TGCGCCAGCAGCTCGCTTTCGACTAGCGTGGGTGAGCAGTTCTTC
>14|NA|TRBV5-1|TRBJ1-1|NA
CASSLRTGNTEAFF
TGCGCCAGCAGTTTGCGGACTGGGAACACTGAAGCTTTCTTT
>14|once|TRBV2|TRBJ1-3|NA
CASRLGRSGNTIYF
TGTGCCAGCAGATTGGGGCGCTCTGGAAACACCATATATTTT
>15|NA|TRBV5-1|TRBJ1-1|NA
CASSYQGSDNTEAFF
TGCGCCAGCAGCTACCAGGGTTCTGATAACACTGAAGCTTTCTTT
>15|few|TRBV6-6|TRBJ1-2|TRBD1
CASYRDRDLAYGYTF
TGTGCCAGCTACCGGGACAGGGATCTAGCCTATGGCTACACCTTC
>12|NA|TRBV5-1|TRBJ2-1|NA
CASSLLGHEQFF
TGCGCCAGCAGCTTGTTGGGGCATGAGCAGTTCTTC
>13|NA|TRBV5-1|TRBJ2-7|NA
CASSPRPSGEQYF
TGCGCCAGCAGCCCAAGACCTTCGGGGGAGCAGTACTTC
>16|NA|TRBV12-5|TRBJ2-7|TRBD1
CASGLSGTGGKNEQYF
TGTGCTAGTGGTTTGTCCGGGACAGGGGGCAAAAACGAGCAGTACTTC
>14|few|TRBV27|TRBJ1-1|NA
CASSPGTWDTEAFF
TGTGCCAGCAGTCCGGGAACTTGGGACACTGAAGCTTTCTTT
>17|NA|TRBV7-3|TRBJ1-1|NA
CASSLMVGRGEGTEAFF
TGTGCCAGCAGCTTAATGGTCGGTCGGGGGGAGGGCACTGAAGCTTTCTTT
>14|NA|TRBV18|TRBJ1-6|TRBD1
CASSPGQDNSPLHF
TGTGCCAGCTCACCGGGACAGGACAATTCACCCCTCCACTTT
>14|NA|TRBV7-3|TRBJ1-2|TRBD1
CASSPTGGKGGYTF
TGTGCCAGCAGCCCGACAGGGGGCAAGGGAGGCTACACCTTC
>13|once|TRBV7-9|TRBJ1-2|NA
CASSFKGNYGYTF
TGTGCCAGCAGCTTTAAGGGGAACTATGGCTACACCTTC
>18|NA|TRBV2|TRBJ1-6|TRBD1
CASSEGTGGALLNSPLHF
TGTGCCAGCAGTGAAGGGACAGGGGGCGCGCTTTTAAATTCACCCCTCCACTTT
>15|NA|TRBV24-1|TRBJ2-5|TRBD1
CATSDWDRQQETQYF
TGTGCCACCAGTGATTGGGACAGGCAACAAGAGACCCAGTACTTC
>13|NA|TRBV6-5|TRBJ2-1|NA
CASRGGVYNEQFF
TGTGCCAGCAGGGGGGGTGTCTACAATGAGCAGTTCTTC
>17|NA|TRBV7-7|TRBJ2-5|TRBD1
CASSGKDPGGLQETQYF
TGTGCTAGCTCGGGGAAGGACCCAGGGGGTTTACAAGAGACCCAGTACTTC
>15|few|TRBV9|TRBJ1-1|NA
CASSVGTGRNTEAFF
TGTGCCAGCAGCGTAGGAACAGGGAGGAACACTGAAGCTTTCTTT
>14|NA|TRBV25-1|TRBJ1-2|NA
CASSESVRNYGYTF
TGTGCCAGCAGTGAATCCGTCAGAAACTATGGCTACACCTTC
>17|NA|TRBV5-1|TRBJ1-3|NA
CASSLEARASSGNTIYF
TGCGCCAGCAGCTTGGAGGCCAGGGCAAGCTCTGGAAACACCATATATTTT
>13|NA|TRBV19|TRBJ1-5|NA
CASRAEQYQPQHF
TGTGCCAGTAGGGCAGAACAATATCAGCCCCAGCATTTT
>15|NA|TRBV5-4|TRBJ2-5|NA
CASSRDGGGGETQYF
TGTGCCAGCAGCCGAGATGGAGGGGGGGGAGAGACCCAGTACTTC
>15|NA|TRBV6-5|TRBJ2-3|NA
CASRPAEAGLGTQYF
TGTGCCAGCAGGCCTGCGGAGGCGGGCCTGGGTACGCAGTATTTT
>15|NA|TRBV3-1/TRBV3-2|TRBJ1-3|NA
CASSQEAGRGNTIYF
TGTGCCAGCAGCCAAGAGGCGGGAAGAGGAAACACCATATATTTT
>13|NA|TRBV19|TRBJ2-7|TRBD1
CASGGQGGYEQYF
TGTGCCAGCGGGGGACAGGGAGGCTACGAGCAGTACTTC
>11|NA|TRBV20-1|TRBJ1-1|NA
CSAREGSEAFF
TGCAGTGCTAGAGAGGGCTCTGAAGCTTTCTTT
>16|NA|TRBV5-6|TRBJ2-3|TRBD2
CASSRLLAGGPHTQYF
TGTGCCAGCAGCCGGCTACTAGCGGGGGGGCCGCATACGCAGTATTTT
>15|NA|TRBV5-4|TRBJ1-1|NA
CASSPISGMNTEAFF
TGTGCCAGCAGCCCGATCTCGGGGATGAACACTGAAGCTTTCTTT
>13|NA|TRBV10-3|TRBJ1-1|TRBD1
CAVQGAGVSLAFF
TGTGCCGTACAGGGGGCTGGGGTCTCCTTAGCTTTCTTT
>13|once|TRBV4-2|TRBJ2-2|NA
CASSLVETGELFF
TGTGCCAGCAGCCTGGTTGAGACCGGGGAGCTGTTTTTT
>15|few|TRBV3-1/TRBV3-2|TRBJ2-7|NA
CASSQDRYYSYEQYF
TGTGCCAGCAGCCAAGATCGGTATTACTCCTACGAGCAGTACTTC
>14|NA|TRBV5-8|TRBJ2-5|NA
CASSQIVQGETQYF
TGTGCCAGCAGCCAAATTGTACAGGGAGAGACCCAGTACTTC
>17|NA|TRBV3-1/TRBV3-2|TRBJ1-6|TRBD1
CASSPQTRQGHNSPLHF
TGTGCCAGCAGCCCACAAACCAGACAGGGGCATAATTCACCCCTCCACTTT
>15|NA|TRBV7-2|TRBJ1-1|NA
CASSLFRVMNTEAFF
TGTGCCAGCAGCTTATTTCGGGTAATGAACACTGAAGCTTTCTTT
>16|NA|TRBV27|TRBJ2-1|NA
CASTPVSLGSYNEQFF
TGTGCCAGCACCCCAGTCTCTCTAGGCTCCTACAATGAGCAGTTCTTC
>12|NA|TRBV2|TRBJ1-1|NA
CASKGDPPEAFF
TGTGCCAGCAAGGGGGACCCTCCTGAAGCTTTCTTT
>15|NA|TRBV5-1|TRBJ2-7|NA
CASSLAPGEGYEQYF
TGCGCCAGCAGCTTGGCCCCAGGGGAAGGCTACGAGCAGTACTTC
>15|NA|TRBV19|TRBJ1-1|TRBD1
CASSEWTGRGTEAFF
TGTGCCAGTAGTGAATGGACAGGGAGGGGCACTGAAGCTTTCTTT
>15|few|TRBV6-1|TRBJ1-1|NA
CASSEAWEWDTEAFF
TGTGCCAGCAGTGAAGCCTGGGAGTGGGACACTGAAGCTTTCTTT